This is a list of T cell receptor beta chains from one sample in a study of Ad26.COV2.S vaccination and SARS-CoV-2 variants. The repertoire was sequenced with immunoSEQ multiplex PCR; TCRdb's copy has only in-frame clones and lacks some. The profile shows about 420,000 clones, roughly 90% of them singletons. Sequences were derived from peripheral blood, sampled in a trial of Ad26.COV2.S vaccine versus placebo. The receptors derive from a person aged 18-60 years who received the Ad26.COV2.S COVID-19 vaccine or a placebo. Each CDR3 is given with its conserved first and last residue. The order of the fields is J gene, D gene, V gene, clone size, CDR3 protein, CDR3 DNA. A D gene is named only where the DNA matches it firmly. Size tells how often a clone was seen (once, few, many) or the class of an expanded clone, and some rows leave it out.

TRBJ1-1 | NA | TRBV27 | NA | CASSLRMFAEAFF | TGTGCCAGCAGTTTACGGATGTTCGCTGAAGCTTTCTTT
TRBJ2-7 | NA | TRBV6-5 | once | CASRPRVGTNEQYF | TGTGCCAGCAGGCCCCGGGTTGGGACAAACGAGCAGTACTTC
TRBJ2-6 | NA | TRBV11-2 | NA | CASRHPRGTAGANVLTF | TGTGCCAGCAGACACCCCCGGGGGACGGCTGGGGCCAACGTCCTGACTTTC
TRBJ1-4 | NA | TRBV7-9 | NA | CASSLGAASEKLFF | TGTGCCAGCAGCTTAGGCGCGGCTTCTGAAAAACTGTTTTTT
TRBJ1-2 | NA | TRBV7-9 | few | CASSPGDGDLDGYTF | TGTGCCAGCAGCCCGGGGGATGGAGATTTAGATGGCTACACCTTC
TRBJ1-3 | NA | TRBV5-5 | NA | CASSLSPQGYGNTIYF | TGTGCCAGCAGCTTAAGTCCTCAGGGATATGGAAACACCATATATTTT
TRBJ1-6 | NA | TRBV4-1 | NA | CASSRRTHGDNSPLHF | TGCGCCAGCAGCCGTAGAACGCACGGCGATAATTCACCCCTCCACTTT
TRBJ2-3 | NA | TRBV6-5 | NA | CASSQDRGADTQYF | TGTGCCAGCAGTCAGGACCGGGGAGCCGATACGCAGTATTTT
TRBJ1-2 | TRBD1 | TRBV6-5 | few | CASSGTGWGYTF | TGTGCCAGCAGCGGGACAGGGTGGGGCTACACCTTC
TRBJ2-7 | TRBD1 | TRBV9 | once | CASSVRGTGTYEQYF | TGTGCCAGCAGCGTAAGGGGGACAGGAACCTACGAGCAGTACTTC
TRBJ1-1 | TRBD1 | TRBV5-1 | once | CASSLGRGHNEAFF | TGCGCCAGCAGCTTGGGCAGGGGGCATAATGAAGCTTTCTTT
TRBJ2-3 | NA | TRBV15 | NA | CATSRDKSLDTQYF | TGTGCCACCAGCAGAGATAAAAGTTTAGATACGCAGTATTTT
TRBJ1-2 | TRBD1 | TRBV18 | NA | CASSSEGTGLQFGYTF | TGTGCCAGCTCATCAGAAGGGACAGGTCTTCAATTTGGCTACACCTTC
TRBJ1-2 | NA | TRBV2 | NA | CASRINYGYTF | TGTGCCAGCAGGATTAATTATGGCTACACCTTC
TRBJ2-7 | TRBD2 | TRBV9 | NA | CASSARGGEYEQYF | TGTGCCAGCAGCGCCCGTGGGGGGGAGTACGAGCAGTACTTC
TRBJ1-1 | TRBD1 | TRBV5-5 | few | CASSWTGGNTEAFF | TGTGCCAGCAGCTGGACAGGCGGGAACACTGAAGCTTTCTTT